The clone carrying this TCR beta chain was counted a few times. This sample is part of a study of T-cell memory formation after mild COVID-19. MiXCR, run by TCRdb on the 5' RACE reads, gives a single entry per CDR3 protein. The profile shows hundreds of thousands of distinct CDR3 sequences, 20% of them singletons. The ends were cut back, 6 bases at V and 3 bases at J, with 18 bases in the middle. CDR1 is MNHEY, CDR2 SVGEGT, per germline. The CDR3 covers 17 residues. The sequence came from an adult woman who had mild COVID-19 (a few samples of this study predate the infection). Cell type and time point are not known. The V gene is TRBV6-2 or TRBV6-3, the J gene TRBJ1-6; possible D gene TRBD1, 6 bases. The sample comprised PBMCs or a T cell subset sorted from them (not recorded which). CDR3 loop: CASRPERGANYNSPLHF. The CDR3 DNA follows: TGTGCCAGCAGGCCCGAGCGGGGGGCCAACTATAATTCACCCCTCCACTTT.